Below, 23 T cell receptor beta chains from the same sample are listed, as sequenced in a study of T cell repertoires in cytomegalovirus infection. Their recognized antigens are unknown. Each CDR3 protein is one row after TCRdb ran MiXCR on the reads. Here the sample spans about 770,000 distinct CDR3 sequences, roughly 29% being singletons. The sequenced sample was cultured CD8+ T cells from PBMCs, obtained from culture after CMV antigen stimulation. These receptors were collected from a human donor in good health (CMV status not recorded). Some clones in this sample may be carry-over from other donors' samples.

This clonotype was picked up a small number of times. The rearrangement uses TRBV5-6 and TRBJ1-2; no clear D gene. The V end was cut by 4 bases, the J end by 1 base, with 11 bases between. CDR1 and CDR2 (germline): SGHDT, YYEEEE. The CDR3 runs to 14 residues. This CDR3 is CASSTGSGNYGYTF. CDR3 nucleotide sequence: TGTGCCAGCAGCACGGGAAGCGGTAACTATGGCTACACCTTC.

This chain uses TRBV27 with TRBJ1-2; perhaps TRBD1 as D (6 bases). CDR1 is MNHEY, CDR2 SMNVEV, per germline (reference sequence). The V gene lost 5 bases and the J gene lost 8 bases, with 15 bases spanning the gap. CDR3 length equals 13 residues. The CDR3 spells CASSTGFLGGYTF. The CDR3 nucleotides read TGTGCCAGCAGTACAGGGTTCCTGGGAGGCTACACCTTC.

Here the CDR3 DNA reads TGTGCCAGCAGCGGGATGGTAGGGTTAGCCAAAAACATTCAGTACTTC. This encodes CASSGMVGLAKNIQYF. The gene calls are TRBV5-6 and TRBJ2-4; no firm D call. Trimming took off 4 bases at V and 0 bases at J, with 14 bases between the two ends. CDR1 and CDR2 from the germline V gene are SGHDT and YYEEEE. This CDR3 has 16 residues.

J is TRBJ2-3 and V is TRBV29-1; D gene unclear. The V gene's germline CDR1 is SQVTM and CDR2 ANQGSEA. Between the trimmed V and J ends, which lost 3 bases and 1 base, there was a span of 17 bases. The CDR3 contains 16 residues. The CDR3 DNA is TGCAGCGTTGAGACTCCACAGCTCCTTCGCACAGATACGCAGTATTTT. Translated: CSVETPQLLRTDTQYF.

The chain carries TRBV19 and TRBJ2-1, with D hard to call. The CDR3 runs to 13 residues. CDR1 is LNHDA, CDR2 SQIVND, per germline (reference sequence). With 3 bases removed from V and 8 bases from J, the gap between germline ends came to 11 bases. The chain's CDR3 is CASSIVGIDEQFF. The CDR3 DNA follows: TGTGCCAGTAGTATCGTAGGGATTGATGAGCAGTTCTTC. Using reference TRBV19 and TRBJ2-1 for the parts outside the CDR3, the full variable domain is DGGITQSPKYLFRKEGQNVTLSCEQNLNHDAMYWYRQDPGQGLRLIYYSQIVNDFQKGDIAEGYSVSREKKESFPLTVTSAQKNPTAFYLCASSIVGIDEQFFGPGTRLTVL.

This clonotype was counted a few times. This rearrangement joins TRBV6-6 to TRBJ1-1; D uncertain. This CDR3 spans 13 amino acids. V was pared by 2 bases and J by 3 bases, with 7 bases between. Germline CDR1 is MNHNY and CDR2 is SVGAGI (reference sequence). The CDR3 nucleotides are TGTGCCAGCAGTTACGCGGGGTACACTGAAGCTTTCTTT. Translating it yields CASSYAGYTEAFF.

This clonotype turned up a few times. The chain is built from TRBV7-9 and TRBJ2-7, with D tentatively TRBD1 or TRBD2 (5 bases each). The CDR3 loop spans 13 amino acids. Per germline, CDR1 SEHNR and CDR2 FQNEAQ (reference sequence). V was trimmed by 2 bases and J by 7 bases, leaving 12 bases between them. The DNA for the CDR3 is TGTGCCAGCAGCTTAACCCTAGGGGAGGAGCAGTACTTC. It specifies CASSLTLGEEQYF.

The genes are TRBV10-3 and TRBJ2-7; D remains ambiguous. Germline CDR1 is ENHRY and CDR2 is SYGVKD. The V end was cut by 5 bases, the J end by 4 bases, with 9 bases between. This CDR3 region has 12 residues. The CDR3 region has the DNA TGTGCCATCAGTAAAAACAGTTACGAGCAGTACGTC. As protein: CAISKNSYEQYV.

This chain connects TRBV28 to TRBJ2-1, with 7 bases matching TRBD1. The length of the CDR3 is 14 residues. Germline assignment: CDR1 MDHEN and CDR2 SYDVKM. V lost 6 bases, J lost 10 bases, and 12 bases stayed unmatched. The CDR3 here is CASSPGRGGREQFF. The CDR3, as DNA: TGTGCCAGCAGCCCGGGAAGAGGGGGCCGGGAGCAGTTCTTC.

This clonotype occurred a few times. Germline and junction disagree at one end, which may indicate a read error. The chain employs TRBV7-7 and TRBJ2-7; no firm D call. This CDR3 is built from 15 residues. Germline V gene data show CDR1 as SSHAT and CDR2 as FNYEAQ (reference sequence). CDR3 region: CASSPTLATPYEQYF. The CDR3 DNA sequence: TGTGCTAGCAGCCCCACCTTAGCAACCCCCTACGAGCAGTACTTC.

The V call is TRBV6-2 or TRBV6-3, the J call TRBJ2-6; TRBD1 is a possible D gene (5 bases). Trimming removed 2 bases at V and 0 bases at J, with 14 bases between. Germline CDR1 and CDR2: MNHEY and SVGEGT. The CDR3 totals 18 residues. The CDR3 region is CASSYLAGHYSGANVLTF. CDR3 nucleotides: TGTGCCAGCAGTTACCTGGCAGGACACTACTCTGGGGCCAACGTCCTGACTTTC.

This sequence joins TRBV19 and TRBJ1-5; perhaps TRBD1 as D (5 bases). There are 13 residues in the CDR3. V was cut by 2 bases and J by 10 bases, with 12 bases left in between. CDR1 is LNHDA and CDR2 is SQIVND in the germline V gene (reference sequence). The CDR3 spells CASSINPRGPQHF. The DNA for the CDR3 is TGTGCCAGTAGTATAAACCCGAGGGGTCCCCAGCATTTT.

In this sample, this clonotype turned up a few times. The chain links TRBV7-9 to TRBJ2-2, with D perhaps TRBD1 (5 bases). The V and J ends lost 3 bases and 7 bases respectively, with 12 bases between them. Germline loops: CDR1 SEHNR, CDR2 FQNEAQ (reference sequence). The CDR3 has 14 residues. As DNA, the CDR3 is TGTGCCAGCAGCTTTCCTTCAGGGATCGGGGAGCTGTTTTTT. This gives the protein CASSFPSGIGELFF.

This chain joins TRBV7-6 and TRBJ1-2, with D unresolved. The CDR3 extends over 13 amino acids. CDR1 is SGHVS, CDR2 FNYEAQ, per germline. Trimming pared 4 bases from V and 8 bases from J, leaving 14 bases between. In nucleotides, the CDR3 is TGTGCCAGCAGCTGGAAACAGCAACAAGGCTACACCTTC. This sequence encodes CASSWKQQQGYTF.

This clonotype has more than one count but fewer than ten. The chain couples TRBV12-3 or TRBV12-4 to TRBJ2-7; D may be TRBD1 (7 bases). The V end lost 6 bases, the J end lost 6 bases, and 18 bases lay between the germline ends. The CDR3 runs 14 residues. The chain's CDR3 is CASSPGGGVGEQYV. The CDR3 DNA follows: TGTGCCAGCAGCCCCGGAGGGGGCGTGGGCGAGCAGTACGTC.

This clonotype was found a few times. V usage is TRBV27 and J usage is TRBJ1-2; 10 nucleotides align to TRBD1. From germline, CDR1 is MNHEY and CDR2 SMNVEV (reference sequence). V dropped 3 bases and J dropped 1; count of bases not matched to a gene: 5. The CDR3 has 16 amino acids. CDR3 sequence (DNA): TGTGCCAGCAGTTTGGCCGGACAGGGGGATAACTATGGCTACACCTTC. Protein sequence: CASSLAGQGDNYGYTF.

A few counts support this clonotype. This chain's CDR3 is CASSIWDSANQPQHF. The CDR3 DNA sequence: TGTGCCAGTAGTATCTGGGACAGCGCCAATCAGCCCCAGCATTTT. V and J are TRBV19 and TRBJ1-5; 7 bases map to TRBD1. In germline, CDR1 is LNHDA, CDR2 SQIVND (reference sequence). V shed 3 bases and J 3 bases; nucleotides not matched to a gene: 5. The CDR3 covers 15 residues.

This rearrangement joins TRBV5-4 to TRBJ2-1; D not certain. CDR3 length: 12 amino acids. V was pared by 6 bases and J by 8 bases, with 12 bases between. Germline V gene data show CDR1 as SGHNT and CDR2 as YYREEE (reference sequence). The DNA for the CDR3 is TGTGCCAGCACCCTAAAGGCGGATGAGCAGTTCTTC. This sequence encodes CASTLKADEQFF.

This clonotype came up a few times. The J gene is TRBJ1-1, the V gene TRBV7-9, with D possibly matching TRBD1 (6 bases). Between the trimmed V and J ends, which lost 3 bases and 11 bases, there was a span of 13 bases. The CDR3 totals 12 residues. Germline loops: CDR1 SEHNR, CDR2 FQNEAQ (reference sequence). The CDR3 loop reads CASSLGTGWAFF. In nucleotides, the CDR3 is TGTGCCAGCAGCTTGGGAACAGGGTGGGCTTTCTTT.

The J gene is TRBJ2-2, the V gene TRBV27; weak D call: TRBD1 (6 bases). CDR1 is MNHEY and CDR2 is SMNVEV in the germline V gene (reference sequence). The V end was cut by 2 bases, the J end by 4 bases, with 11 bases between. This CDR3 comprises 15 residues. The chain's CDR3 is CASSLGGGATGELFF. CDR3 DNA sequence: TGTGCCAGCAGTTTAGGTGGGGGCGCCACCGGGGAGCTGTTTTTT.

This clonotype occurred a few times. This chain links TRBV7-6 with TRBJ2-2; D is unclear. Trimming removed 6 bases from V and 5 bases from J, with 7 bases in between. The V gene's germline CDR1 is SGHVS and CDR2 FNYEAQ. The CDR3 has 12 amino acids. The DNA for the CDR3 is TGTGCCAGCAGAACAAGAACCGGGGAGCTGTTTTTT. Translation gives CASRTRTGELFF.

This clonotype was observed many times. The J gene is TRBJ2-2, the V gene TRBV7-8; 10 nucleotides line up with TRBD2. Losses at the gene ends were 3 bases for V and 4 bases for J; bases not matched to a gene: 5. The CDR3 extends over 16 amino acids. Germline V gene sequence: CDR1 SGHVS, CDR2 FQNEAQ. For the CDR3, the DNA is TGTGCCAGCAGCTTTAGCGGGGGGTCCCTCACCGGGGAGCTGTTTTTT. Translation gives CASSFSGGSLTGELFF.

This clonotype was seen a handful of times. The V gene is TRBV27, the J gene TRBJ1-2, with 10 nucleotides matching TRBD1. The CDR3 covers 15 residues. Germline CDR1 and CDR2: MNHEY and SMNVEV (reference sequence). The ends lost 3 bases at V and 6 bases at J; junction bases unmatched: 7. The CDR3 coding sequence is TGTGCCAGCAGTTTCCTAGGACAGGGGGTAGATGGCTACACCTTC. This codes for CASSFLGQGVDGYTF.